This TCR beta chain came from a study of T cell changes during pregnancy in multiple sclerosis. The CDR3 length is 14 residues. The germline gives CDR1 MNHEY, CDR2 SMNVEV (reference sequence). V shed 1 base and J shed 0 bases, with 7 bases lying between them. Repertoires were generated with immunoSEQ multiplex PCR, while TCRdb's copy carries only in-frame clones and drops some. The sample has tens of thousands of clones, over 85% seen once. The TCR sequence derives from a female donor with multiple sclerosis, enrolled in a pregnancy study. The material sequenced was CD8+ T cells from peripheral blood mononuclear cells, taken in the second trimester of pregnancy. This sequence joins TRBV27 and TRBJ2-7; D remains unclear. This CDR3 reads CASSLFLSSYEQYF. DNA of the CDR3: TGTGCCAGCAGTTTATTTTTGAGCTCCTACGAGCAGTACTTC.